Only one count was recorded for the clone carrying this TCR beta chain. The authors' processing: The assay estimated nucleated cells by amplifying reference gene primers. TCRdb keeps only in-frame clones here, not all; method: immunoSEQ multiplex PCR. The V and J calls and clone size are taken from that table; D and trimming were inferred from the DNA. The table shows more than 100,000 clones, with 84% occurring only once. The data stem from a study of blood T cell repertoires in COVID-19. Study as a whole: Samples of COVID-19 (acute and convalescent) were obtained from the United States, Italy and Spain. From T cells, B-cell-depleted T cells, or PBMCs came the material, which was cDNA or gDNA.

This CDR3 contains 14 residues. Germline CDR1 KGHSH, CDR2 LQKENI. Trimming stripped 2 bases from V and 1 base from J, with 8 bases between. The J gene is TRBJ1-1, the V gene TRBV18; no definite D call. Sequencing was performed on peripheral blood. This TCR came from a human donor in a cohort sampled during active or convalescent COVID-19. For the CDR3, the DNA is TGTGCCAGCTCACCATTAACAGAGAACACTGAAGCTTTCTTT. Its protein is CASSPLTENTEAFF.